The 13 T cell receptor beta chains reported below all come from one sample, sequenced in a study of T cells after yellow fever vaccination. TCRdb re-called the 5' RACE reads with MiXCR, one entry per CDR3 protein. The sample lists roughly 320,000 distinct CDR3 sequences, about 10% occurring once. Sample: CD4+ T cells sorted from PBMCs, taken 45 days after the yellow fever booster vaccination. The receptors shown here come from a man between 18 and 35 years old who received the YFV17D yellow fever vaccine.

This clonotype was observed at least ten times. The chain has TRBV27 and TRBJ2-3, with D perhaps matching TRBD2 (6 bases). V lost 3 bases and J lost 5, with 21 bases in between. Germline-derived CDR1 and CDR2 are MNHEY and SMNVEV (reference sequence). This CDR3 region has 17 residues. For the CDR3, the DNA is TGTGCCAGCAGTTTGCATGGCGCCATCCCGGGACTAGATACGCAGTATTTT. Residues: CASSLHGAIPGLDTQYF.

This clonotype was detected only once. This chain joins TRBV5-1 and TRBJ2-3; D ambiguous. Between the trimmed V and J ends, which lost 0 bases and 4 bases, there was a span of 21 bases. The CDR3 runs 18 residues. The germline V gene encodes CDR1 SGHRS and CDR2 YFSETQ. CDR3 bases: TGCGCCAGCAGCTTGGAAGGTACCAGCGTGTTCGTTCCAGATACGCAGTATTTT. Amino acids: CASSLEGTSVFVPDTQYF.

This clonotype has just a few counts. The CDR3 loop is CASSSHMNTEAFF. CDR3 coding DNA: TGTGCCAGCAGCTCCCATATGAACACTGAAGCTTTCTTT. This chain uses TRBV14 with TRBJ1-1; D gene unclear. The CDR3 sequence is 13 residues long. Germline V gene lookup returns CDR1 SGHDN and CDR2 FVKESK. V was trimmed by 5 bases and J by 0 bases, leaving 7 bases between them.

This clonotype was observed at least ten times. The chain is built from TRBV5-1 and TRBJ1-1; 9 bases map to TRBD1. CDR1 and CDR2 from the germline V gene are SGHRS and YFSETQ. The length of the CDR3 is 17 residues. Germline trimming cut 4 bases from V and 0 bases from J; bases unmatched to any gene: 10. In DNA, the CDR3 is TGCGCCAGCAGCGTATCCGGGACAGGGCCCCTGAACACTGAAGCTTTCTTT. Amino acids: CASSVSGTGPLNTEAFF.

This clonotype was recorded a few times. The rearrangement joins TRBV20-1 to TRBJ1-4, with D perhaps TRBD1 (6 bases). The CDR3 consists of 13 residues. V gave up 3 bases and J gave up 8 bases, with 13 bases separating them. CDR1 is DFQATT, CDR2 SNEGSKA, per germline (reference sequence). CDR3 amino acids: CSARSRGGEKLFF. Written as DNA, the CDR3 is TGCAGTGCTAGGTCCCGAGGGGGGGAAAAACTGTTTTTT.

This chain's CDR3 is CSTRREISTYNEQFF. The CDR3 DNA reads TGCAGTACCAGACGGGAGATTTCTACCTACAATGAGCAGTTCTTC. This chain joins TRBV20-1 and TRBJ2-1; D may be TRBD2 (6 bases). Germline V gives CDR1 DFQATT, CDR2 SNEGSKA (reference sequence). Trimming took 8 bases from V and 2 from J, leaving 19 bases between them. This CDR3 spans 15 amino acids.

This clonotype appeared a few times. This chain links TRBV3-1 with TRBJ1-5; weak D call: TRBD1 (5 bases). The germline V gene encodes CDR1 LGHDT and CDR2 YNNKEL (reference sequence). With 5 bases removed from V and 4 bases from J, the gap between germline ends came to 12 bases. This CDR3 contains 14 residues. DNA of the CDR3: TGTGCCAGCAGCGTCGGGGCCATGAATCAGCCCCAGCATTTT. Translated: CASSVGAMNQPQHF.

This clonotype was detected only a few times. The chain combines TRBV29-1 with TRBJ2-5; 7 bases are shared with TRBD1. J lost 4 bases, V lost 5 bases, and 10 bases had no gene match. Germline-derived CDR1 and CDR2 are SQVTM and ANQGSEA. The CDR3 runs to 14 residues. The CDR3 DNA sequence: TGCAGCGTTCGTGCTACAGGGGCTCTAGAGACCCAGTACTTC. As protein: CSVRATGALETQYF.

V usage is TRBV9 and J usage is TRBJ2-1; D ambiguous. Germline CDR1 reads SGDLS; CDR2 reads YYNGEE. The V and J ends lost 7 bases and 4 bases respectively, with 15 bases between them. The CDR3 extends over 14 amino acids. CDR3 sequence reads: CASRPSTLYNEQFF. The CDR3 DNA follows: TGTGCCAGCCGCCCCAGCACTTTATACAATGAGCAGTTCTTC. Using reference TRBV9 and TRBJ2-1 for the parts outside the CDR3, the full variable domain is DSGVTQTPKHLITATGQRVTLRCSPRSGDLSVYWYQQSLDQGLQFLIQYYNGEERAKGNILERFSAQQFPDLHSELNLSSLELGDSALYFCASRPSTLYNEQFFGPGTRLTVL.

This clonotype has only a few counts. The V gene is TRBV27, the J gene TRBJ1-1; D gene unclear. Germline CDR1 and CDR2: MNHEY and SMNVEV (reference sequence). V shed 5 bases and J shed 4 bases, with 26 bases lying between them. This CDR3 contains 18 residues. CDR3 in amino acids: CASSPRGWVSVLGTEAFF. The DNA for the CDR3 is TGTGCCAGCAGTCCACGAGGGTGGGTTTCGGTCTTGGGCACTGAAGCTTTCTTT.

The chain couples TRBV7-2 to TRBJ2-3, with 8 bases fitting TRBD1. Trimming removed 5 bases from V and 7 bases from J; junction bases left unmatched: 8. This CDR3 region has 14 residues. In germline, CDR1 is SGHTA, CDR2 FQGNSA. CDR3 sequence reads: CASSVDRGQNTQYF. As DNA, the CDR3 is TGTGCCAGCAGCGTCGACAGGGGACAAAATACGCAGTATTTT.

Many counts were recorded for this clonotype. The chain employs TRBV20-1 and TRBJ2-5; D may be TRBD2 (6 bases). This CDR3 comprises 14 residues. Per the germline V gene, CDR1 is DFQATT and CDR2 is SNEGSKA (reference sequence). V was trimmed by 6 bases and J by 5 bases, leaving 19 bases between them. The CDR3 DNA reads as TGCAGTGCAAGGAGGACGGGTCGGGGGGAGACCCAGTACTTC. Translated, it gives CSARRTGRGETQYF.

The chain recombines TRBV7-2 with TRBJ1-2, with D maybe TRBD1 (5 bases). V was clipped by 5 bases and J by 5 bases, with 15 bases between them. Germline CDR1 reads SGHTA; CDR2 reads FQGNSA. This CDR3 is built from 14 residues. CDR3: CASSTFPGPYGYTF. The CDR3 DNA sequence: TGTGCCAGCAGCACCTTTCCGGGACCTTATGGCTACACCTTC.